This TCR beta chain was captured by sequencing in a study of blood T cell repertoires in COVID-19. Whole-study context: Acute and convalescent COVID-19 samples came from the United States, Italy and Spain. Nucleic acid was either cDNA or gDNA, and it came from T cells, B-cell-depleted T cells, or PBMCs.

Original handling: Estimated nucleated cell counts came from reference gene primer amplification. Here immunoSEQ multiplex PCR was the method, and the copy in TCRdb shows in-frame clones only, minus some. The DNA gave D and trimming, while V, J and clone size come from that table. The sample holds 250,000 to 350,000 clones, 70% to 90% seen once. This clone was detected a few times. The CDR3 is made up of 15 amino acids. Germline CDR1 SGHNT, CDR2 YYREEE (reference sequence). Trimming cost V 4 bases and J 11 bases, with 19 bases left between them. The rearrangement links TRBV5-4 to TRBJ1-6; D remains ambiguous. Sequenced sample: peripheral blood. The sequence came from an older woman with acute or convalescent COVID-19. The CDR3 is CASSAMTTGMTPLHF. The CDR3 coding sequence is TGTGCCAGCAGCGCGATGACAACCGGTATGACACCCCTCCACTTT. Variable domain in full (rest from reference TRBV5-4 and TRBJ1-6): ETGVTQSPTHLIKTRGQQVTLRCSSQSGHNTVSWYQQALGQGPQFIFQYYREEENGRGNFPPRFSGLQFPNYSSELNVNALELDDSALYLCASSAMTTGMTPLHFGNGTRLTVT.